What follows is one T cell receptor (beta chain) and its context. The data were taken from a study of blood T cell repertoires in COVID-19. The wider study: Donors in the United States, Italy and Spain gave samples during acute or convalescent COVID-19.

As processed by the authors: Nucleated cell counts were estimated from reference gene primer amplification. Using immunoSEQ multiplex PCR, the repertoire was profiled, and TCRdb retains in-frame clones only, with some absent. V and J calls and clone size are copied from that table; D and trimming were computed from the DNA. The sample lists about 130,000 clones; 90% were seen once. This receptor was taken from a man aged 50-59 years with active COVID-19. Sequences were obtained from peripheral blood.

This chain's CDR3 is CASSIRQGNGEKLFF. In DNA, the CDR3 is TGCGCCAGCAGCATTAGACAGGGGAATGGAGAAAAACTGTTTTTT. The rearrangement joins TRBV5-1 to TRBJ1-4; 8 bases fit TRBD1. V shed 4 bases and J 8 bases; nucleotides not matched to a gene: 10. CDR3 length: 15 amino acids. The germline V gene has CDR1 SGHRS and CDR2 YFSETQ. The variable domain in full, completed from reference TRBV5-1 and TRBJ1-4, reads KAGVTQTPRYLIKTRGQQVTLSCSPISGHRSVSWYQQTPGQGLQFLFEYFSETQRNKGNFPGRFSGRQFSNSRSEMNVSTLELGDSALYLCASSIRQGNGEKLFFGSGTQLSVL.